There are many counts of the clone carrying this T cell receptor beta chain. MiXCR, run by TCRdb on the 5' RACE reads, gives a single entry per CDR3 protein. The sample holds tens of thousands of distinct CDR3 sequences; about an eighth are singletons and the top ten take 5.7%. This sample was taken from a study of early T cells in non-severe SARS-CoV-2 infection. Study-wide background: Bulk RNA taken from unsorted whole blood was sequenced, leaving chains unpaired.

Sequencing was performed on whole blood, taken at baseline. The receptor was isolated from an adult who was a healthcare worker with PCR-confirmed SARS-CoV-2 infection or an uninfected control (not recorded which).

The CDR3 region is CASSRGNEQFF. The CDR3 DNA reads as TGTGCCAGCAGTCGTGGAAATGAGCAGTTCTTC. This chain links TRBV14 with TRBJ2-1; D remains unclear. The CDR3 covers 11 residues. Germline assignment: CDR1 SGHDN and CDR2 FVKESK. Trimming cost V 6 bases and J 7 bases, with 7 bases left between them.